This T cell receptor (beta chain) was identified in a study of radiation and T cells in renal cell carcinoma. This clone occurred once. Its antigen is as yet unknown. Study-wide points: Baseline intratumoral clonotype presence is unknown without pretreatment biopsies.

V trimming: 7 bases; J trimming: 3 bases; junction bases outside the gene matches: 8. Germline CDR1 SGHRS, CDR2 YFSETQ. The CDR3 has 15 residues. Time point noted: blood 2 weeks post-SBRT. Treatment reported: 15 Gy SBRT to primary tumor, nephrectomy 4 weeks later. After SBRT, blood was collected at 2 and 4 weeks, plus baseline. The patient's renal cell carcinoma had clear cell pathology. Assay used: immunoSEQ multiplex PCR; TCRdb lists only in-frame clones, some missing. The profile shows 160,000 or so clones, about 91% of them singletons. The source is a woman between 45 and 60 years old with renal cell carcinoma. Material: blood, obtained from a patient whose treatment included radiotherapy and nephrectomy. The chain has TRBV5-1 and TRBJ2-2, with 8 bases identical to TRBD2. The CDR3 reads CASLPKAGDTGELFF. The CDR3 nucleotides are TGCGCCAGCCTCCCAAAAGCGGGGGACACCGGGGAGCTGTTTTTT. Variable domain in full (rest from reference TRBV5-1 and TRBJ2-2): KAGVTQTPRYLIKTRGQQVTLSCSPISGHRSVSWYQQTPGQGLQFLFEYFSETQRNKGNFPGRFSGRQFSNSRSEMNVSTLELGDSALYLCASLPKAGDTGELFFGEGSRLTVL.